Listed here are 21 T cell receptor beta chains from one sample, sequenced in a study of blood T cell repertoires in COVID-19. Clones were read by immunoSEQ multiplex PCR, and TCRdb kept only the in-frame ones, dropping some. Here the sample spans 310,000 or so clones, 70% to 90% being singletons. Sequenced: PBMCs or T cells enriched from blood (not recorded which). The source is a woman in her forties who had recovered from COVID-19.

Written as DNA, the CDR3 is TGTGCCAGCAGCGCCAGGGGGCGCTCCTATGGCTACACCTTC. It specifies CASSARGRSYGYTF. The chain combines TRBV9 with TRBJ1-2, with 8 bases identical to TRBD1. Germline loops: CDR1 SGDLS, CDR2 YYNGEE. This CDR3 has 14 residues. The trim removed 3 bases at V and 4 bases at J, leaving 5 bases unmatched.

The genes are TRBV2 and TRBJ2-1, with 8 bases lining up with TRBD2. The CDR3 is 14 amino acids. The trim removed 6 bases at V and 6 bases at J, leaving 7 bases unmatched. The V gene's germline CDR1 is SNHLY and CDR2 FYNNEI. The CDR3: CASRERELGNEQFF. In nucleotides, the CDR3 is TGTGCCAGCAGGGAGCGGGAGCTAGGCAATGAGCAGTTCTTC.

This clone showed up just once. The chain employs TRBV19 and TRBJ1-1, with a weak D call TRBD1 (5 bases). The CDR3 length is 16 residues. Looked up from germline, CDR1 is LNHDA and CDR2 is SQIVND (reference sequence). Trimming left V 2 bases short and J 0 bases short, with 13 bases between. This CDR3 reads CASSITAGPMNTEAFF. CDR3 coding DNA: TGTGCCAGTAGTATAACCGCAGGGCCAATGAACACTGAAGCTTTCTTT.

The chain combines TRBV7-8 with TRBJ1-2; maybe TRBD1 (5 bases). The germline V and J ends were trimmed by 5 bases and 4 bases, with 8 bases remaining between them. This CDR3 spans 12 amino acids. Looked up from germline, CDR1 is SGHVS and CDR2 is FQNEAQ. The CDR3 sequence: CASSPGVYGYTF. The CDR3 nucleotides read TGTGCCAGCAGCCCGGGGGTCTATGGCTACACCTTC.

This clone showed up just a few times. This chain uses TRBV5-1 with TRBJ2-7; 11 positions match TRBD2. J lost 0 bases, V lost 7 bases, and 12 bases had no gene match. The CDR3 has 17 amino acids. The germline V gene has CDR1 SGHRS and CDR2 YFSETQ. The CDR3 sequence is CASGGTSGSPSSYEQYF. The CDR3, as DNA: TGCGCCAGCGGCGGGACTAGCGGTAGCCCGAGCTCCTACGAGCAGTACTTC. The variable domain in full, completed from reference TRBV5-1 and TRBJ2-7, reads KAGVTQTPRYLIKTRGQQVTLSCSPISGHRSVSWYQQTPGQGLQFLFEYFSETQRNKGNFPGRFSGRQFSNSRSEMNVSTLELGDSALYLCASGGTSGSPSSYEQYFGPGTRLTVT.

The J gene is TRBJ2-2, the V gene TRBV9; D not resolved. The germline V and J ends were trimmed by 3 bases and 2 bases, with 8 bases remaining between them. CDR3 length equals 14 residues. In germline, CDR1 is SGDLS, CDR2 YYNGEE. The CDR3 sequence: CASSARTNTGELFF. CDR3 nucleotides: TGTGCCAGCAGCGCTAGAACCAACACCGGGGAGCTGTTTTTT.

This clone has a handful of counts. The CDR3 protein is CAWGRGRYEQYF. Here the CDR3 DNA reads TGTGCCTGGGGCAGGGGGCGGTACGAGCAGTACTTC. V gene TRBV30 combines with J gene TRBJ2-7; 8 bases are shared with TRBD1. Germline assignment: CDR1 GTSNPN and CDR2 SVGIG (reference sequence). The CDR3 runs 12 residues. Trimming cost V 5 bases and J 4 bases; bases outside gene matches: 4.

The V and J genes are TRBV29-1 and TRBJ1-2, with D possibly matching TRBD1 (6 bases). This CDR3 contains 13 residues. With 1 base removed from V and 4 bases from J, the gap between germline ends came to 10 bases. CDR1 is SQVTM and CDR2 is ANQGSEA in the germline V gene. The DNA of the CDR3 is TGCAGCGTTGAAGTCGGGACAAGCTATGGCTACACCTTC. Translation: CSVEVGTSYGYTF.

This clone was observed a handful of times. V gene TRBV6-5 combines with J gene TRBJ2-3; 9 positions match TRBD1. The J segment lost 4 bases and the V segment lost 5 bases, leaving 7 bases of the junction unmatched. Germline-derived CDR1 and CDR2 are MNHEY and SVGAGI. There are 15 residues in the CDR3. The CDR3 is CASSPTGTGPDTQYF. CDR3 nucleotides: TGTGCCAGCAGTCCCACCGGGACAGGGCCAGATACGCAGTATTTT.

The V call is TRBV4-3, the J call TRBJ1-3; D is ambiguous. V dropped 0 bases and J dropped 1 base, with 13 bases sitting between them. Germline V gives CDR1 LGHNA, CDR2 YSLEER. There are 17 residues in the CDR3. CDR3 DNA: TGCGCCAGCAGCCAAGAGTCCAGCAGCGCGTCTGGAAACACCATATATTTT. It encodes CASSQESSSASGNTIYF.

J is TRBJ1-4 and V is TRBV28, with D perhaps TRBD1 (5 bases). This CDR3 region has 16 residues. Germline loops: CDR1 MDHEN, CDR2 SYDVKM. With 1 base removed from V and 7 bases from J, the gap between germline ends came to 16 bases. Here the CDR3 reads CASSLLMGPSGEKLFF. DNA for the CDR3: TGTGCCAGCAGTTTATTGATGGGGCCCTCTGGTGAAAAACTGTTTTTT.

V usage is TRBV6-5 and J usage is TRBJ2-3; 7 bases are a match to TRBD1. The length of the CDR3 is 15 residues. V lost 5 bases, J lost 3 bases, and 8 bases stayed unmatched. Germline-derived CDR1 and CDR2 are MNHEY and SVGAGI. This CDR3 reads CASSPQGISTDTQYF. The CDR3 DNA is TGTGCCAGCAGTCCACAGGGGATCAGTACAGATACGCAGTATTTT.

The CDR3 DNA is TGTGCCAGCAGCACGGGGGGCACTGGGGCCAACGTCCTGACTTTC. Translating gives CASSTGGTGANVLTF. The chain carries TRBV6-2 or TRBV6-3 and TRBJ2-6, with a weak D call TRBD2 (7 bases). Deletions cut 6 bases from V and 2 bases from J, with 11 bases between. This CDR3 contains 15 residues. Germline lookup yields CDR1 MNHEY and CDR2 SVGEGT.

The J gene is TRBJ2-3, the V gene TRBV5-6; D is ambiguous. The CDR3 is 16 amino acids. Germline V gene data show CDR1 as SGHDT and CDR2 as YYEEEE. The V gene lost 2 bases and the J gene lost 4 bases, with 17 bases spanning the gap. This CDR3 reads CASSFGESSFSDTQYF. In DNA form, the CDR3 reads TGTGCCAGCAGCTTTGGAGAGAGTAGCTTTTCAGATACGCAGTATTTT.

The chain recombines TRBV7-9 with TRBJ2-7; 12 bases are shared with TRBD2. V lost 0 bases to trimming and J lost 7 bases; unmatched junction nucleotides: 10. Germline CDR1 and CDR2: SEHNR and FQNEAQ (reference sequence). This CDR3 contains 17 residues. The DNA of the CDR3 is TGTGCCAGCAGCTTAGCGCTCGCTAGCGGGAGGGCTGGGGAGCAGTACTTC. Amino acids: CASSLALASGRAGEQYF.

The V and J genes are TRBV27 and TRBJ2-7; tentatively, D is TRBD1 (6 bases). Germline CDR1 and CDR2: MNHEY and SMNVEV (reference sequence). CDR3 length: 15 residues. V was trimmed by 7 bases and J by 2 bases, leaving 18 bases between them. The CDR3 spells CASKWSMQGTYEQYF. CDR3 coding DNA: TGTGCCAGCAAATGGTCCATGCAGGGGACCTACGAGCAGTACTTC.

The chain combines TRBV7-9 with TRBJ2-5; TRBD1 agrees at 10 bases. With V trimmed by 5 bases and J by 5 bases, 5 bases remained unmatched. Germline CDR1 reads SEHNR; CDR2 reads FQNEAQ (reference sequence). This CDR3 comprises 14 residues. The CDR3 DNA reads TGTGCCAGCAGCCCATGGACAGGGGGGGAGACCCAGTACTTC. Its translation: CASSPWTGGETQYF. Together with reference TRBV7-9 and TRBJ2-5, the CDR3 gives the full variable domain: DTGVSQNPRHKITKRGQNVTFRCDPISEHNRLYWYRQTLGQGPEFLTYFQNEAQLEKSRLLSDRFSAERPKGSFSTLEIQRTEQGDSAMYLCASSPWTGGETQYFGPGTRLLVL.

Here the CDR3 DNA reads TGCAGCGTCGAGGTGGGGAACACTGAAGCTTTCTTT. It specifies CSVEVGNTEAFF. This sequence joins TRBV29-1 and TRBJ1-1; D not certain. Germline CDR1 SQVTM, CDR2 ANQGSEA. CDR3 length: 12 amino acids. Trimming removed 6 bases at V and 1 base at J, with 9 bases between.

This clone was seen only a few times. The V call is TRBV19, the J call TRBJ1-5; D is possibly TRBD1 (5 bases). V lost 6 bases, J lost 9 bases, and 24 bases lay in between. This CDR3 region has 16 residues. Germline CDR1 and CDR2: LNHDA and SQIVND (reference sequence). CDR3 loop: CASSPGGQGKYGPQHF. CDR3 bases: TGTGCCAGTAGCCCCGGAGGGCAGGGTAAATATGGGCCCCAGCATTTT.

The chain uses TRBV4-1 and TRBJ2-3; 7 nucleotides agree with TRBD2. The V segment lost 1 base and the J segment 2 bases; nucleotides outside the gene matches: 9. CDR1 is MGHRA, CDR2 YSYEKL, per germline. The CDR3 extends over 17 amino acids. CDR3 nucleotides: TGCGCCAGCAGCCAAGGCGGGGGTTTCCATCCCACAGATACGCAGTATTTT. Its protein product is CASSQGGGFHPTDTQYF.

Concerning this clone itself: Additional DNA sequences in this sample encode the identical CDR3. The CDR3 here is CASGTGYGYTF. CDR3 in DNA: TGTGCCAGCGGGACAGGCTATGGCTACACCTTC. The rearrangement links TRBV28 to TRBJ1-2, with 8 nucleotides matching TRBD1. The CDR3 contains 11 residues. From germline, CDR1 is MDHEN and CDR2 SYDVKM. J lost 4 bases, V lost 8 bases, and 0 bases had no gene match.